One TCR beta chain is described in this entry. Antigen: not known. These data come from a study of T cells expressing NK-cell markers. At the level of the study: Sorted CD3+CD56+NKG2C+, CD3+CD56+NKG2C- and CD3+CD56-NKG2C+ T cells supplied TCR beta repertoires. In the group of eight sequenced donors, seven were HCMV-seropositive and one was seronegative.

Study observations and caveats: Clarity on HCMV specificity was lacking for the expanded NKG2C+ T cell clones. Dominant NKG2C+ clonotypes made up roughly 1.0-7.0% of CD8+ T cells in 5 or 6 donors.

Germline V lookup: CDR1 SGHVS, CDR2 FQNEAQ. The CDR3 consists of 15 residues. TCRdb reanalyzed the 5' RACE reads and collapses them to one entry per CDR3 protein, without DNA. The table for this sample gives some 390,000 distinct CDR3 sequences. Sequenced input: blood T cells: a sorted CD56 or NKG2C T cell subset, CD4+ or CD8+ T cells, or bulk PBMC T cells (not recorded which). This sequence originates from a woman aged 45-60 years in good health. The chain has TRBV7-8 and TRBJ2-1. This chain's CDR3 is CASSLERLAATQQFF.